The sequence of this TCR beta chain was determined in a study of CD8+CD57+ T cells in acquired aplastic anemia. Study in general: Mean DNA quantity obtained from sorted CD4+ and CD8+ cells was about 3.5 ug.

V was clipped by 5 bases and J by 0 bases; unmatched bases: 3. Germline V gives CDR1 DFQATT, CDR2 SNEGSKA (reference sequence). The CDR3 runs to 13 residues. Those patients picked for sequencing had displayed CD8+CD57+ cell expansion on flow cytometry. The use of genomic DNA as template underpinned the TCR beta VDJ and CDR3 profiling. From the reads, TCRdb called clonotypes with MiXCR, one entry per CDR3 protein. The sample holds hundreds of thousands of distinct CDR3 sequences, 56% seen once. The sample consisted of sorted CD4+, CD8+, or CD8+CD57+ T cells (not recorded which) from PBMCs. The clonotype originates from a human donor with aplastic anemia. The genes are TRBV20-1 and TRBJ1-2; 7 bases map to TRBD1. The chain's CDR3 is CSAGDRSNYGYTF. CDR3 bases: TGCAGTGCTGGGGACAGATCTAACTATGGCTACACCTTC.